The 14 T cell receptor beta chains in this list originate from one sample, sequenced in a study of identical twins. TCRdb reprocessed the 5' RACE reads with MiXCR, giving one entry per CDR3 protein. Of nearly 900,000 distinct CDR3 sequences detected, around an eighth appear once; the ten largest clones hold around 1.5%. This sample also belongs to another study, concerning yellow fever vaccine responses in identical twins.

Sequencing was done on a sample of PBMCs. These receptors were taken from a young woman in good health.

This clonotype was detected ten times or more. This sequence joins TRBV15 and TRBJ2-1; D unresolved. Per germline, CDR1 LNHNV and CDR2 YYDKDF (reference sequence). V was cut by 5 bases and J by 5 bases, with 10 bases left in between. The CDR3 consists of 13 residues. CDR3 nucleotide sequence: TGTGCCACCAGCCCCTCATGGGACAATGAGCAGTTCTTC. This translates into CATSPSWDNEQFF.

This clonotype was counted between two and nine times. Written as DNA, the CDR3 is TGTGCCAGCAGTCTAATGGATCTTGATGGCTACACCTTC. Protein product: CASSLMDLDGYTF. The chain is built from TRBV12-3 or TRBV12-4 and TRBJ1-2; D is ambiguous. The CDR3 runs 13 residues. Trimming took 5 bases from V and 6 from J, leaving 13 bases between them.

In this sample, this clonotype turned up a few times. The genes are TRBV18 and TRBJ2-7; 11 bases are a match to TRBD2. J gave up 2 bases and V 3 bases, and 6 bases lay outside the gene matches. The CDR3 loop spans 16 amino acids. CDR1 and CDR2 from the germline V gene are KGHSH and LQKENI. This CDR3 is CASSPGLAGPTYEQYV. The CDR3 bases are TGTGCCAGCTCACCTGGACTAGCGGGCCCTACCTACGAGCAGTACGTC.

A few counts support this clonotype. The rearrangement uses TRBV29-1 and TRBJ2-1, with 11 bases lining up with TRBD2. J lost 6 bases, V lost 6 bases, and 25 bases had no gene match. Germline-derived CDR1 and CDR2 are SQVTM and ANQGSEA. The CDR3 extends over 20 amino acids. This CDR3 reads CSVLVWVSGRAWGSSNEQFF. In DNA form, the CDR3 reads TGCAGCGTGCTAGTGTGGGTTAGCGGGAGGGCCTGGGGCTCGAGCAATGAGCAGTTCTTC.

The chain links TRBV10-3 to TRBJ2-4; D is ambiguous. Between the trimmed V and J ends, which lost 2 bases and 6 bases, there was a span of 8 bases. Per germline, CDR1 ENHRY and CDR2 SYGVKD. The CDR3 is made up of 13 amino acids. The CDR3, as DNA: TGTGCCATCAGTGAGGGGCAGATAAACATTCAGTACTTC. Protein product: CAISEGQINIQYF.

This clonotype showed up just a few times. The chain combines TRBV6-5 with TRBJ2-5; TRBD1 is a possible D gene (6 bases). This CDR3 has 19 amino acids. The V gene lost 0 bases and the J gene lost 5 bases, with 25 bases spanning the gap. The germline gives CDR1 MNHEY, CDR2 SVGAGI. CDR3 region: CASSYSIRPRGSRLETQYF. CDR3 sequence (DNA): TGTGCCAGCAGTTACTCGATTAGGCCCAGGGGCAGCCGGTTGGAGACCCAGTACTTC.

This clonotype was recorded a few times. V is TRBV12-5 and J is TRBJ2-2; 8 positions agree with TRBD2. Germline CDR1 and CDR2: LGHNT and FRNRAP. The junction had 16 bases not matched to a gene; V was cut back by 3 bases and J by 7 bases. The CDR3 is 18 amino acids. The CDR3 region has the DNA TGTGCTAGTGGTTTTTTCCCCCTTCCAGCGGGGGAAGGCGGGGAGCTGTTTTTT. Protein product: CASGFFPLPAGEGGELFF.

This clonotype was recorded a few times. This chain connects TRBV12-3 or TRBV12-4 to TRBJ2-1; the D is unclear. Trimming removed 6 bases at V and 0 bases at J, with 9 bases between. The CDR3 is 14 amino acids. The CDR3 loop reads CASRPGSSYNEQFF. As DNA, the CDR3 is TGTGCCAGCAGACCGGGTAGCTCCTACAATGAGCAGTTCTTC.

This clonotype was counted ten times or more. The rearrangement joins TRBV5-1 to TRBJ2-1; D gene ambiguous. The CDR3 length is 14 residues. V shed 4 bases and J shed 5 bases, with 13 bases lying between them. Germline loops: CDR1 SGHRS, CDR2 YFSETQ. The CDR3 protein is CASSVVGLDNEQFF. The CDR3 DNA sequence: TGCGCCAGCAGCGTGGTAGGTTTAGACAATGAGCAGTTCTTC. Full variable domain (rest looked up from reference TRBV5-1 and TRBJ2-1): KAGVTQTPRYLIKTRGQQVTLSCSPISGHRSVSWYQQTPGQGLQFLFEYFSETQRNKGNFPGRFSGRQFSNSRSEMNVSTLELGDSALYLCASSVVGLDNEQFFGPGTRLTVL.

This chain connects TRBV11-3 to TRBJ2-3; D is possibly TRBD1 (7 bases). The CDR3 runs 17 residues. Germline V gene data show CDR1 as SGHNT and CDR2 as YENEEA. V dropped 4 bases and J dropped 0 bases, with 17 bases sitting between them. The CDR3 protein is CASSSRGGGISTDTQYF. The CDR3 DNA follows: TGTGCCAGCAGCTCCAGAGGGGGCGGGATTAGCACAGATACGCAGTATTTT.

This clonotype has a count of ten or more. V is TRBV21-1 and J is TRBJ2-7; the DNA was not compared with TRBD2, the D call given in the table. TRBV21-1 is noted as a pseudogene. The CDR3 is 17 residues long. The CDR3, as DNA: TGTGCCAGCAGCAAAGTCCGGACTAGCGGGGGGGTCTACGAGCAGTACGTC. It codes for CASSKVRTSGGVYEQYV.

The CDR3 here is CASSFSRVDSGMKSYEQYF. As DNA, the CDR3 is TGTGCCAGCAGTTTCTCTAGGGTGGATAGCGGGATGAAATCCTACGAGCAGTACTTC. The chain joins TRBV6-5 to TRBJ2-7, with 8 bases lining up with TRBD2. Germline assignment: CDR1 MNHEY and CDR2 SVGAGI. The ends lost 4 bases at V and 1 base at J; junction bases unmatched: 18. The CDR3 spans 19 residues.

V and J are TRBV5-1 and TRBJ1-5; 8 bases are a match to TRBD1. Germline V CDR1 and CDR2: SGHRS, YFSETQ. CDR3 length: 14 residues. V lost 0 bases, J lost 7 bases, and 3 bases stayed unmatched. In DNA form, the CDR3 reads TGCGCCAGCAGCTTGGAACAGGGGGGACAGCCCCAGCATTTT. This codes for CASSLEQGGQPQHF.

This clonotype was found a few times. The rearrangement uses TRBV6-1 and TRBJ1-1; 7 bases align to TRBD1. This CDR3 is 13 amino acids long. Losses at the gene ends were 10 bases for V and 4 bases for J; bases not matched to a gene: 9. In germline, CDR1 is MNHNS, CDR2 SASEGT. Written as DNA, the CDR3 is TGTGCCACCGAGACAGGGATGGGCACTGAAGCTTTCTTT. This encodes CATETGMGTEAFF.